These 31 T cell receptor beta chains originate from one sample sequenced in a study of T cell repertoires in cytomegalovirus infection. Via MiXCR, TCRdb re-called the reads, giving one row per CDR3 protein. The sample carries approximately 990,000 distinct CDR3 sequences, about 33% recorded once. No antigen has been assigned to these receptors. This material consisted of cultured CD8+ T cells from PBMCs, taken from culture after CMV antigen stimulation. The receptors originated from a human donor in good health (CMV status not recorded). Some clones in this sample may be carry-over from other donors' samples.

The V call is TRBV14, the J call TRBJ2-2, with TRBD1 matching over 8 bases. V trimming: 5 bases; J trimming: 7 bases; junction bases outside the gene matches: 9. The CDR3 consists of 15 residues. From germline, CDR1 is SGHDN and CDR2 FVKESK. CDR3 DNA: TGTGCCAGCAGCGTCAGGGGGCTTAACGGCGGGGAGCTGTTTTTT. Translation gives CASSVRGLNGGELFF.

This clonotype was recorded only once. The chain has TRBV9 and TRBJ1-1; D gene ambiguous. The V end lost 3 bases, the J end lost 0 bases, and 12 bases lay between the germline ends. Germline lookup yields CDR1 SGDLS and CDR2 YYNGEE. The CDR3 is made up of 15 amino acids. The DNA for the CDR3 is TGTGCCAGCAGCGACAGCTTCATGATGAACACTGAAGCTTTCTTT. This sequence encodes CASSDSFMMNTEAFF.

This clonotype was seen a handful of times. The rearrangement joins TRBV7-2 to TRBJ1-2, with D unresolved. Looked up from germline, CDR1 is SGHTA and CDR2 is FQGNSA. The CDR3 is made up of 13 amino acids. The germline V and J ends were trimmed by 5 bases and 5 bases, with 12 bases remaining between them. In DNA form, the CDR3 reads TGTGCCAGCAGCCTTAACAGCATTTATGGCTACACCTTC. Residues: CASSLNSIYGYTF.

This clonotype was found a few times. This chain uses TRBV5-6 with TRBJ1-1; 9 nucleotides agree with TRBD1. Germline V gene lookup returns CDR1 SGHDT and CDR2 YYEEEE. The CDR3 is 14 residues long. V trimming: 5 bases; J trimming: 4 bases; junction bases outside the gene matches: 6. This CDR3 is CASRRQGGPTEAFF. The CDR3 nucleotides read TGTGCCAGCAGGCGACAGGGGGGTCCCACTGAAGCTTTCTTT. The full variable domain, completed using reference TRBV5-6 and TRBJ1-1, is DAGVTQSPTHLIKTRGQQVTLRCSPKSGHDTVSWYQQALGQGPQFIFQYYEEEERQRGNFPDRFSGHQFPNYSSELNVNALLLGDSALYLCASRRQGGPTEAFFGQGTRLTVV.

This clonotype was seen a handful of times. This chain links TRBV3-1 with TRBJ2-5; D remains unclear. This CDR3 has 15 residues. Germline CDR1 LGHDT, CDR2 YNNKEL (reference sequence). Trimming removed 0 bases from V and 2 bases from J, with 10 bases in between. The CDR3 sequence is CASSQDSSRQETQYF. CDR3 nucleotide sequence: TGTGCCAGCAGCCAAGACTCGAGTAGACAAGAGACCCAGTACTTC.

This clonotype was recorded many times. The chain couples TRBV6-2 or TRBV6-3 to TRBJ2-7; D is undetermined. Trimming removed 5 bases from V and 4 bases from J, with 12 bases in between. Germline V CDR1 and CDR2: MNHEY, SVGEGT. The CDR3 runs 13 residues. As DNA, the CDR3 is TGTGCCAGCAGTCGGTCGGGTTTTTACGAGCAGTACGTC. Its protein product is CASSRSGFYEQYV.

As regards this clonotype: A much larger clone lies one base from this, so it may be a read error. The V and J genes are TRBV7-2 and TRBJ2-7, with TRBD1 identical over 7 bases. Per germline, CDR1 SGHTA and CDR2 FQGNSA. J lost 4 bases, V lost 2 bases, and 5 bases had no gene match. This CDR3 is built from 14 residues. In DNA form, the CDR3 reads TGTGCCAGCAGCTTAAGTGACAGGGAGTACGAGCAGTACGTC. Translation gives CASSLSDREYEQYV.

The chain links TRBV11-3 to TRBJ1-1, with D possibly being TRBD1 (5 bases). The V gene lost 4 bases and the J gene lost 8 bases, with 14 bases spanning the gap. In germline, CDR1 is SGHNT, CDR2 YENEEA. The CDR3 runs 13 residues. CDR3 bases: TGTGCCAGCAGCTCTATGGGAGACAGCGAAGCTTTCTTT. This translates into CASSSMGDSEAFF. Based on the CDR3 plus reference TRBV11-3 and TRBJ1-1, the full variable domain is EAGVVQSPRYKIIEKKQPVAFWCNPISGHNTLYWYLQNLGQGPELLIRYENEEAVDDSQLPKDRFSAERLKGVDSTLKIQPAELGDSAVYLCASSSMGDSEAFFGQGTRLTVV.

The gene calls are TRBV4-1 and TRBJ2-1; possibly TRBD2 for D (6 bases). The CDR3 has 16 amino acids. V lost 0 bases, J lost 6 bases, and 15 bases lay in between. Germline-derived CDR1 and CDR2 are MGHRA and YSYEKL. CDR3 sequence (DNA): TGCGCCAGCAGCCAAGAGGGGGGTTGGAGGGGCAATGAGCAGTTCTTC. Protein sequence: CASSQEGGWRGNEQFF.

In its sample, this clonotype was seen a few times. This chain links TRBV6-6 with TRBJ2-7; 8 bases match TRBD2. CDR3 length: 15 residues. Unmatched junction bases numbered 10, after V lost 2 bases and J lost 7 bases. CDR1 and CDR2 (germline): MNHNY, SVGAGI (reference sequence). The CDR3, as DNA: TGTGCCAGCAGTTACCGGACTAGCAGGAATTTGGAGCAGTACTTC. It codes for CASSYRTSRNLEQYF.

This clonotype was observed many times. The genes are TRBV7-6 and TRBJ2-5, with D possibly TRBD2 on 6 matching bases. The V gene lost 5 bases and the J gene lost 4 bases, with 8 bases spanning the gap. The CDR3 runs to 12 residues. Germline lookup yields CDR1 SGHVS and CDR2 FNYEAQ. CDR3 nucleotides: TGTGCCAGCAGCCCAGCGGGAGAGACCCAGTACTTC. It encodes CASSPAGETQYF.

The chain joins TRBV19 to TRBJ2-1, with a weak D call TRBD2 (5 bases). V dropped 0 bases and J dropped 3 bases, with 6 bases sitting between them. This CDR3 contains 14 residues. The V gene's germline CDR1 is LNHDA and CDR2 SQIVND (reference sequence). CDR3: CASSIEGSYNEQFF. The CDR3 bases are TGTGCCAGTAGTATAGAGGGGAGCTACAATGAGCAGTTCTTC.

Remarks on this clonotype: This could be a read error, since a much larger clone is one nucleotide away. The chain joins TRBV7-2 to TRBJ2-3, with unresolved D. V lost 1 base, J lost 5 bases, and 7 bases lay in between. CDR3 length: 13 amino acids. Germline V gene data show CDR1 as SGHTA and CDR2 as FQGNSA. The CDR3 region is CASSLGSVDTQYF. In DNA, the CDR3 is TGTGCCAGCAGCTTAGGCTCTGTAGATACGCAGTATTTT.

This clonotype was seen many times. The CDR3 sequence is CASSFRGHVDGYTF. Written as DNA, the CDR3 is TGTGCCAGCAGTTTCAGGGGGCATGTCGATGGCTACACCTTC. This chain links TRBV12-3 or TRBV12-4 with TRBJ1-2, with 8 bases aligning to TRBD1. CDR3 length: 14 residues. V trimming: 3 bases; J trimming: 6 bases; junction bases outside the gene matches: 6.

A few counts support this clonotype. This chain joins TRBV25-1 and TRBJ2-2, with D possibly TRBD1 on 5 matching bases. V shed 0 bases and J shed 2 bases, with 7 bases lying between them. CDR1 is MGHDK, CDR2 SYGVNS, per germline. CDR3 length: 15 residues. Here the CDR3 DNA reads TGTGCCAGCAGTGAATATCAGGGAAACACCGGGGAGCTGTTTTTT. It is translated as CASSEYQGNTGELFF.

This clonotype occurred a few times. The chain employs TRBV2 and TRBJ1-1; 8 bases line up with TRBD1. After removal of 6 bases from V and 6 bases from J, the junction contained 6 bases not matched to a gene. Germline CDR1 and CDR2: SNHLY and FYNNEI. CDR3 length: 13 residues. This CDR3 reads CASSATGESEAFF. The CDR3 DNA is TGTGCCAGCAGCGCGACAGGGGAATCTGAAGCTTTCTTT. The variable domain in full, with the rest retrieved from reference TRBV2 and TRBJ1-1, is EPEVTQTPSHQVTQMGQEVILRCVPISNHLYFYWYRQILGQKVEFLVSFYNNEISEKSEIFDDQFSVERPDGSNFTLKIRSTKLEDSAMYFCASSATGESEAFFGQGTRLTVV.

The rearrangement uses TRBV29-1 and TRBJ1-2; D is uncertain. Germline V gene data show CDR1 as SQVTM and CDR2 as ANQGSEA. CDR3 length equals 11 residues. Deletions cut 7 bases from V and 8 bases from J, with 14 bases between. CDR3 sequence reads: CSAAWGDGYTF. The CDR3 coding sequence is TGCAGCGCGGCCTGGGGTGACGGCTACACCTTC.

CDR3: CASSSYRGNYEQYV. In DNA form, the CDR3 reads TGTGCCAGCAGTTCTTACCGGGGAAACTACGAGCAGTACGTC. The V gene is TRBV27, the J gene TRBJ2-7, with D perhaps TRBD2 (5 bases). CDR1 and CDR2 from the germline V gene are MNHEY and SMNVEV (reference sequence). V lost 4 bases and J 3 bases, leaving 13 bases between the germline ends. The CDR3 sequence is 14 residues long.

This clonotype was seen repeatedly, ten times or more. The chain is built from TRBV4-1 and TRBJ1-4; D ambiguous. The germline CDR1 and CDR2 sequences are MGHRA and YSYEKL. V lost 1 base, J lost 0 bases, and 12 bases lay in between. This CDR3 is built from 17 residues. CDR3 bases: TGCGCCAGCAGCCAAGCCGGGGAGGGTGCAACTAATGAAAAACTGTTTTTT. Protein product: CASSQAGEGATNEKLFF.

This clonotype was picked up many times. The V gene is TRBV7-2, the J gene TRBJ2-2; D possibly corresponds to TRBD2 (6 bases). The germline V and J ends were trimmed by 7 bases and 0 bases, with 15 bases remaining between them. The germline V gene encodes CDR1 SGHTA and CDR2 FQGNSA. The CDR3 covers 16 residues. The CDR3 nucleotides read TGTGCCAGCACTTCCCCCGGGAGAACGAACACCGGGGAGCTGTTTTTT. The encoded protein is CASTSPGRTNTGELFF.

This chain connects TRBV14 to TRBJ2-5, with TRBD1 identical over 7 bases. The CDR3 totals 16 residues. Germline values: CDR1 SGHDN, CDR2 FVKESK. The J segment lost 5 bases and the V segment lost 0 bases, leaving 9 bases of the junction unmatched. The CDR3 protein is CASSQEKGDRWETQYF. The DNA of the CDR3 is TGTGCCAGCAGCCAAGAAAAGGGGGACAGATGGGAGACCCAGTACTTC.

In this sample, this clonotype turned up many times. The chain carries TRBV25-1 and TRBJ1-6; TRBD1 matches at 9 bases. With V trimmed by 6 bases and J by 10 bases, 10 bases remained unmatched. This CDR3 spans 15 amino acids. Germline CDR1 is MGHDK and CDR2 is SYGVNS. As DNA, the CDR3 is TGTGCCAGCAGCGCCCGGACAGGGGTGAACTCACCCCTCCACTTT. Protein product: CASSARTGVNSPLHF. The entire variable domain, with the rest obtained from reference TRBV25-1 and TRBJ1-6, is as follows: EADIYQTPRYLVIGTGKKITLECSQTMGHDKMYWYQQDPGMELHLIHYSYGVNSTEKGDLSSESTVSRIRTEHFPLTLESARPSHTSQYLCASSARTGVNSPLHFGNGTRLTVT.

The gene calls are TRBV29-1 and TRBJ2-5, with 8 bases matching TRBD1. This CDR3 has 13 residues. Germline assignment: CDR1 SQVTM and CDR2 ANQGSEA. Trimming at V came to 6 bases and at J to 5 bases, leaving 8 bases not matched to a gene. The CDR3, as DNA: TGCAGCGTGCCCCCAGGGGGCCGGGAGACCCAGTACTTC. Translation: CSVPPGGRETQYF. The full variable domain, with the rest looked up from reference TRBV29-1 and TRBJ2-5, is SAVISQKPSRDICQRGTSLTIQCQVDSQVTMMFWYRQQPGQSLTLIATANQGSEATYESGFVIDKFPISRPNLTFSTLTVSNMSPEDSSIYLCSVPPGGRETQYFGPGTRLLVL.

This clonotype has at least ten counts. The CDR3 spells CASSFGGRNEKLFF. The CDR3 DNA reads as TGTGCCAGCAGCTTCGGGGGGAGAAATGAAAAACTGTTTTTT. The gene calls are TRBV7-9 and TRBJ1-4, with D possibly being TRBD1 (5 bases). This CDR3 contains 14 residues. V gave up 3 bases and J gave up 5 bases, with 10 bases separating them. Germline V gene data show CDR1 as SEHNR and CDR2 as FQNEAQ (reference sequence).

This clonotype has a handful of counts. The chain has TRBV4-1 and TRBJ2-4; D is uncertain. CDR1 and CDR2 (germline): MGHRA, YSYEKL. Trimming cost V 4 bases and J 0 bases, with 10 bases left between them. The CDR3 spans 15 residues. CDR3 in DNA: TGCGCCAGCAGCCCCAGAACTCCAGCCAAAAACATTCAGTACTTC. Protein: CASSPRTPAKNIQYF.

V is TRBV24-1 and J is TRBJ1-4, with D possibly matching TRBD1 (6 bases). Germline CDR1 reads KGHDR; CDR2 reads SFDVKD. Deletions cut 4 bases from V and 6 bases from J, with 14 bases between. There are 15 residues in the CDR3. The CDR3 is CATSDSRGVDEKLFF. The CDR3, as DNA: TGTGCCACCAGTGACTCCAGGGGAGTCGATGAAAAACTGTTTTTT.

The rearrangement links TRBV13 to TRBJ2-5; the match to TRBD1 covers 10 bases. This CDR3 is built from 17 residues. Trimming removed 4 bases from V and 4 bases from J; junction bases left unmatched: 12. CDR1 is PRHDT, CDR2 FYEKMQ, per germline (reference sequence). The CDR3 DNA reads TGTGCCAGCAGCTCCTCACCCGGGACAGGGGAGGGAGAGACCCAGTACTTC. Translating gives CASSSSPGTGEGETQYF.

This chain's CDR3 is CASSPGTRERRPQHF. DNA for the CDR3: TGTGCCAGCTCACCCGGGACAAGGGAGAGACGGCCCCAGCATTTT. The chain recombines TRBV18 with TRBJ1-5, with D perhaps matching TRBD1 (6 bases). Germline CDR1 reads KGHSH; CDR2 reads LQKENI. The ends were cut back, 3 bases at V and 9 bases at J, with 18 bases in the middle. The CDR3 covers 15 residues. Full variable domain (missing parts from reference TRBV18 and TRBJ1-5): NAGVMQNPRHLVRRRGQEARLRCSPMKGHSHVYWYRQLPEEGLKFMVYLQKENIIDESGMPKERFSAEFPKEGPSILRIQQVVRGDSAAYFCASSPGTRERRPQHFGDGTRLSIL.

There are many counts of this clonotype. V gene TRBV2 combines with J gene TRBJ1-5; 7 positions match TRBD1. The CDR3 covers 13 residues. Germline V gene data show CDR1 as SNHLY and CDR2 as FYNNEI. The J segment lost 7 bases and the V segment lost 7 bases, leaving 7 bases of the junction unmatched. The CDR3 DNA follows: TGTGCCAGCAAAGGGCAGGGGGGACAGCCCCAGCATTTT. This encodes CASKGQGGQPQHF.

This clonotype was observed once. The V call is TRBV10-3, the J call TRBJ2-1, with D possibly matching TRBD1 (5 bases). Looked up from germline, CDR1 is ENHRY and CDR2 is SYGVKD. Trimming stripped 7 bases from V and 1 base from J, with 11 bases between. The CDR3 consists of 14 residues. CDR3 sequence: CAIMGRASYNEQFF. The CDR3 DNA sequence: TGTGCCATCATGGGCAGGGCGTCCTACAATGAGCAGTTCTTC.

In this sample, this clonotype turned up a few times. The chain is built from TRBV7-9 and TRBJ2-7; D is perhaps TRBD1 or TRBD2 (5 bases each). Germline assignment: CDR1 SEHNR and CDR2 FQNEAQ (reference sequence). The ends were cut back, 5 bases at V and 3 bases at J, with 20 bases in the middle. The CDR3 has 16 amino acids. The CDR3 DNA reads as TGTGCCAGCAGCGGTATGAAGGGGTGGGACGGCTACGAGCAGTACTTC. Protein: CASSGMKGWDGYEQYF.